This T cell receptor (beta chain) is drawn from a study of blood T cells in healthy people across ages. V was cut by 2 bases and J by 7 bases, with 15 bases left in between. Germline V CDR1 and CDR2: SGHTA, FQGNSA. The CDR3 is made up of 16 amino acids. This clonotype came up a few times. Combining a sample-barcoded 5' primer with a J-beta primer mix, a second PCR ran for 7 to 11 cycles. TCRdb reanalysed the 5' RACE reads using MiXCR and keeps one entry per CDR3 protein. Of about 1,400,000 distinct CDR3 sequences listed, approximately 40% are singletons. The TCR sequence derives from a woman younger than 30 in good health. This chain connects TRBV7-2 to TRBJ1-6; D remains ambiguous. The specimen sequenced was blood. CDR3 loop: CASSLLTVEYNSPLHF. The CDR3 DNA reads TGTGCCAGCAGCTTACTAACAGTGGAGTACAATTCACCCCTCCACTTT.